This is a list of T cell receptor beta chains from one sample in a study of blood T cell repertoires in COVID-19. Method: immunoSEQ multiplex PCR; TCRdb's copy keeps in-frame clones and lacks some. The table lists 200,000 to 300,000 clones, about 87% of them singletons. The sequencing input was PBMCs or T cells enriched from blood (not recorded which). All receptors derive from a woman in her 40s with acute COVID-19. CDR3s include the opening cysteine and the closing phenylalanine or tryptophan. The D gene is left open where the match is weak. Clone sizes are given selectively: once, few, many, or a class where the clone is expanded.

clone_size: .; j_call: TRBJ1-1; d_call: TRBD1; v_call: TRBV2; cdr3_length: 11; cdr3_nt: TGTGCCAACCAACCGACAGGGATCGCTTTCTTT; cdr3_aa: CANQPTGIAFF
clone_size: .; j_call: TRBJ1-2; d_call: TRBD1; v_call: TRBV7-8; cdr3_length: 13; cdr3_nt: TGTGCCAGCAGCCCCGACAGGGACTATGGCTACACCTTC; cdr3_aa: CASSPDRDYGYTF
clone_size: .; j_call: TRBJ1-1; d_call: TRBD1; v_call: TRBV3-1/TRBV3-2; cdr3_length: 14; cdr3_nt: TGTGCCAGCAGCCGAAAGACAGGGTGGACTGAAGCTTTCTTT; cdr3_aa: CASSRKTGWTEAFF
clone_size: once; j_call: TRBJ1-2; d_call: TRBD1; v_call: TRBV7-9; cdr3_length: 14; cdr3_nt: TGTGCCAGCAGCTTATGGGACAGGGAGGATGGCTACACCTTC; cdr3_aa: CASSLWDREDGYTF
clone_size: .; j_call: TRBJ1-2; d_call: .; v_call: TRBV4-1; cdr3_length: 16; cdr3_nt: TGCGCCAGCAGCCAAGATCTTCAGGGCCGAAACTATGGCTACACCTTC; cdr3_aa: CASSQDLQGRNYGYTF
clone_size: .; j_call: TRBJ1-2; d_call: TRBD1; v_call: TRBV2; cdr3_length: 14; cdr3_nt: TGTGCCAGCAGAGGGGACAGGGGGTACTATGGCTACACCTTC; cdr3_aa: CASRGDRGYYGYTF
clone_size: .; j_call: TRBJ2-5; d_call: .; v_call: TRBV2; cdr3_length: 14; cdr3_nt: TGTGCCAGCAGTGAATGGCGGTCCCAAGAGACCCAGTACTTC; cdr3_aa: CASSEWRSQETQYF
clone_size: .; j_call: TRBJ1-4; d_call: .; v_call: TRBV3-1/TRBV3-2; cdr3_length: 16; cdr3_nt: TGTGCCAGCAGCCAATCAGGTCAGGGGACGGAGGAAAAACTGTTTTTT; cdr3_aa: CASSQSGQGTEEKLFF
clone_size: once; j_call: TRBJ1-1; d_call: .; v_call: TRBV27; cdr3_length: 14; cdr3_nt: TGTGCCAGCAGCACAATTTTGCAAGGGGCGGAAGCTTTCTTT; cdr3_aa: CASSTILQGAEAFF
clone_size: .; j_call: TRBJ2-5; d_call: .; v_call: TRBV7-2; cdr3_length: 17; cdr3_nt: TGTGCCAGCAGCTTAGGAAGAAAACAGGCCTCCCAAGAGACCCAGTACTTC; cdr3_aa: CASSLGRKQASQETQYF
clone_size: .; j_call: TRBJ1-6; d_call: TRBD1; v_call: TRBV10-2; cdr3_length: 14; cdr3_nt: TGCGCCAGCAGTGAGAAAGGGGGCCAGTCACCCCTCCACTTT; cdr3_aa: CASSEKGGQSPLHF
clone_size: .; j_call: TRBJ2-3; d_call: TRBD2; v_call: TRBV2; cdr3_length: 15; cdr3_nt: TGTGCCAGCAGTGGGGCGGGAGGGCCAACAGATACGCAGTATTTT; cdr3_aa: CASSGAGGPTDTQYF
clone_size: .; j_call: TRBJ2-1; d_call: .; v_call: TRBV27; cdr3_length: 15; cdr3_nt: TGTGCCAGCAGCCCCCGCCCGGGCCGGGAGAATGAGCAGTTCTTC; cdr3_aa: CASSPRPGRENEQFF
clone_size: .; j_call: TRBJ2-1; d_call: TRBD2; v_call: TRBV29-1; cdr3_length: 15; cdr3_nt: TGCAGCGTCGTCCGTGCGGGAGGGATCTACAATGAGCAGTTCTTC; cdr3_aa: CSVVRAGGIYNEQFF
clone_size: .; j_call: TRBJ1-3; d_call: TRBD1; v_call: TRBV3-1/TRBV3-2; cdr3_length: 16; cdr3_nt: TGTGCCAGCAGCCGCGTGACAGGGCACTCTGGAAACACCATATATTTT; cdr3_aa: CASSRVTGHSGNTIYF
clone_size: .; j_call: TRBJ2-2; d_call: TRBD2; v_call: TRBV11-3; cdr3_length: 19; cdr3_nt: TGTGCCAGCAGCCGAACTAGCGGGAGCCACCTCGCGAACACCGGGGAGCTGTTTTTT; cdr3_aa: CASSRTSGSHLANTGELFF
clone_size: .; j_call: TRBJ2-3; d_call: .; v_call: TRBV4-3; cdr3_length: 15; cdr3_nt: TGCGCCAGCAGCCAAGAGAGTTTTGGCACAGATACGCAGTATTTT; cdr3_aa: CASSQESFGTDTQYF
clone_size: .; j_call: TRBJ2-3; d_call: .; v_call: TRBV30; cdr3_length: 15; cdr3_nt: TGTGCCTGGACCACGGGAGTGACGGGCACAGATACGCAGTATTTT; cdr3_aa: CAWTTGVTGTDTQYF